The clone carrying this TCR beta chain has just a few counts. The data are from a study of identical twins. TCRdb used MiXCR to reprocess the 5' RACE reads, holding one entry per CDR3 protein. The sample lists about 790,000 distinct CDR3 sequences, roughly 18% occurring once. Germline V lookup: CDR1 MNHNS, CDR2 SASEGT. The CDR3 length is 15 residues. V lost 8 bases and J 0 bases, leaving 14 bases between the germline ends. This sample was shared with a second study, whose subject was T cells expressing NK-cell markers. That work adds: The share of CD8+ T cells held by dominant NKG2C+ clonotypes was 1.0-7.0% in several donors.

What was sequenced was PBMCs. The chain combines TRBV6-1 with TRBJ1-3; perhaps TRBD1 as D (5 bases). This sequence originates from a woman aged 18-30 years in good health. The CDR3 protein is CASAAGALSGNTIYF. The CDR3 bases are TGTGCCAGCGCGGCCGGGGCCCTCTCTGGAAACACCATATATTTT.